This T cell receptor (beta chain) was observed in a study of Graves' ophthalmopathy and Graves' hyperthyroidism. The CDR3 is made up of 13 amino acids. The ends were cut back, 7 bases at V and 3 bases at J, with 13 bases in the middle. Enrollment excluded any patients with other autoimmune diseases, uncontrolled infections, pregnancy or lactation. Clinicians diagnosed using symptoms, serum thyroxine, TRAb, thyroid ultrasound and orbital computed tomography. From fresh peripheral blood, 10 ml in volume, the PBMCs were obtained. For repertoire sequencing, the TCR beta CDR3 regions were amplified from RNA transcripts. Second-round multiplex PCR followed a first-round RT-PCR using HTBI primers. TCRdb re-derived calls from the multiplex PCR reads in MiXCR, one entry per CDR3 protein. The sample shows about 700,000 distinct CDR3 sequences, about 38% of them seen only once. Points from the study as a whole: Thyroid clonotypes that were expanded above 0.001 frequency mostly also appeared in blood.

In regard to this clonotype: The target antigen is unknown.

The material sequenced was peripheral blood. The chain employs TRBV12-3 or TRBV12-4 and TRBJ2-7, with D tentatively TRBD2 (5 bases). The TCR was taken from an adult man with Graves' ophthalmopathy. CDR3 bases: TGTGCCAGCACCGAGACTACAGTCTACGAGCAGTACTTC. It codes for CASTETTVYEQYF.